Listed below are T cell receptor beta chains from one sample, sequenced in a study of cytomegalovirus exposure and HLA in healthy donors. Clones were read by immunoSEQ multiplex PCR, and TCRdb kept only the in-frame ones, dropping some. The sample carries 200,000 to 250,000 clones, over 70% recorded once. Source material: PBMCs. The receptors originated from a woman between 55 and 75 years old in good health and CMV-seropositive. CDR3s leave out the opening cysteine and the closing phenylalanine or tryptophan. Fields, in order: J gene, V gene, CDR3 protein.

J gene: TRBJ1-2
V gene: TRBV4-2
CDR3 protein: ASSPEAGGPGGYT

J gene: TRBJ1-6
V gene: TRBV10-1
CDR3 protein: ASSPDINSPLH

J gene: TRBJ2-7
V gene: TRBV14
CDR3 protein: ASSPLGLHYEQY

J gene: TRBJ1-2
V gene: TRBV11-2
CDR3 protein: ASSLSREDGYT

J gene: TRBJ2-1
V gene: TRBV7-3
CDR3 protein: ASSSPALAGDGNEQF

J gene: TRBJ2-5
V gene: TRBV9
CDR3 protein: ASSVGMGGPLREQY

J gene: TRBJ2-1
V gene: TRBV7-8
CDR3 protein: ASSLVGRAGGYGNEQF

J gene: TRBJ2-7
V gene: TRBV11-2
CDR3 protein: ASSRDRAYEQY

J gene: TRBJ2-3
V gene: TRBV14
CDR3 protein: ASSSGGADTQY

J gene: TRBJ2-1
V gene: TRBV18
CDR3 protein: ASSADREREQF

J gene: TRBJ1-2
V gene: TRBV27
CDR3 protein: ASSSRTGAYGYT

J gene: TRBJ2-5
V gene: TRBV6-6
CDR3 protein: ASSSPTRLETQY

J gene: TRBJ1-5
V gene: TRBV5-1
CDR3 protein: ASSLEGGNQPQH

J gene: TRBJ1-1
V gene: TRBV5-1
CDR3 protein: ASSDGQGRNTEAF

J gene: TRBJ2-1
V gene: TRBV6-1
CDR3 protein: ASSDMTSGGYEQF

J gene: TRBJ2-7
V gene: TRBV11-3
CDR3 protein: ASSLTDLPYEQY

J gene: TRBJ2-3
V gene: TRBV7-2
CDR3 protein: ASSLGVGGIDTQY

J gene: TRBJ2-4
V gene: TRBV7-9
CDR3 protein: ASSSSGLAAKNIQY

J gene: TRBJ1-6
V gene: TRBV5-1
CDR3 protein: ASRRGEGDSPLH

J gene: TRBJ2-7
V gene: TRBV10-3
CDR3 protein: AISEGTGGYEQY

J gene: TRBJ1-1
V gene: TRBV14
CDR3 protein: ASSQETSDRPVI

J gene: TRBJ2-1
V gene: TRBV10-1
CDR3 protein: ASSRLAAYNEQF

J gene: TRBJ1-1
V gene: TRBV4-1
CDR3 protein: ASSGRQGAEAF

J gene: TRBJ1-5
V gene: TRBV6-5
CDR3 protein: ASRINRAGQPQH

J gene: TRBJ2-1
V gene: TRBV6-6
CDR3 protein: ASSRSGGRYNEQF

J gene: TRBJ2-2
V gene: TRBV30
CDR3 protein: AWNRVGTGELF

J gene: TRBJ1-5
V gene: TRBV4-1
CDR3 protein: ASSTGQLNQPQH

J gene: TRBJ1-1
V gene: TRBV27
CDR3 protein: ASSNLPTGLEAF

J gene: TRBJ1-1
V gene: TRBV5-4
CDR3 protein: ASSQGQGLPEAF

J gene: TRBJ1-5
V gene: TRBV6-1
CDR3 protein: ASRTVQGNQPQH

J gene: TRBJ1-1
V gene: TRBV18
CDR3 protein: ASSRRTGGFDTEAF

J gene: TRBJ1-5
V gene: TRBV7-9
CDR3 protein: ASSPWTADQPQH

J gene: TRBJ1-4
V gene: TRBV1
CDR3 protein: TSSPHCLPWLTSTNEKLF

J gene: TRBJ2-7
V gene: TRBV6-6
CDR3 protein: ASQLRGEQY

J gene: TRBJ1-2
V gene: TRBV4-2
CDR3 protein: ASSQVGDTNYGYT

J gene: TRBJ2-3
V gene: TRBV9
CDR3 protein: ASSVKPGLASTDTQY

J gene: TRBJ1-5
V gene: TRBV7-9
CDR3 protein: ASSLGQGVNQPQH

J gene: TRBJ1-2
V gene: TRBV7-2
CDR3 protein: ASSLEGRGLNGYT

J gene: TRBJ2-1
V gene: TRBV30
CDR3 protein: AWSGLAEHSYNEQF

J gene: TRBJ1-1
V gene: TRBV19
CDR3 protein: ASSITLQLNTEAF

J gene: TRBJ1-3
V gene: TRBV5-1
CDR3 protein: ASSSVGGGGNTIY

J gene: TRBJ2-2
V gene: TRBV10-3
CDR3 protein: ASGPIDGELF

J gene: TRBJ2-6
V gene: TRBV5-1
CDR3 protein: ASSFSSGANVLT

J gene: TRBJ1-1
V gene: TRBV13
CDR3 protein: ASSLRSITGRFRNTEAF

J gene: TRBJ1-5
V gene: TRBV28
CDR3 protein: ASSKNQPQH

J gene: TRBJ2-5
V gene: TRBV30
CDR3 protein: AWNPGLAEETQY

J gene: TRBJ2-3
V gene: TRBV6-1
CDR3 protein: ASSAVGTDTQY

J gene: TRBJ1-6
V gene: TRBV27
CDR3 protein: ASSLEGRYNSPLH

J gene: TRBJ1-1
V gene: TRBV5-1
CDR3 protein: ASSSALTKSKYEAF

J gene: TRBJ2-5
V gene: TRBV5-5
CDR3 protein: ASSLGGRETQY

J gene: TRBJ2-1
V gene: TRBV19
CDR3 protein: ASSMGRAQGNEQF

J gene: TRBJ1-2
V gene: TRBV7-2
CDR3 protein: ASSLTRANYGYT

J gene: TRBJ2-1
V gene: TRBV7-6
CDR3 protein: ASSSPSGNNEQF

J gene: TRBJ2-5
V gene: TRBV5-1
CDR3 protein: ASSSRDGSGETQY